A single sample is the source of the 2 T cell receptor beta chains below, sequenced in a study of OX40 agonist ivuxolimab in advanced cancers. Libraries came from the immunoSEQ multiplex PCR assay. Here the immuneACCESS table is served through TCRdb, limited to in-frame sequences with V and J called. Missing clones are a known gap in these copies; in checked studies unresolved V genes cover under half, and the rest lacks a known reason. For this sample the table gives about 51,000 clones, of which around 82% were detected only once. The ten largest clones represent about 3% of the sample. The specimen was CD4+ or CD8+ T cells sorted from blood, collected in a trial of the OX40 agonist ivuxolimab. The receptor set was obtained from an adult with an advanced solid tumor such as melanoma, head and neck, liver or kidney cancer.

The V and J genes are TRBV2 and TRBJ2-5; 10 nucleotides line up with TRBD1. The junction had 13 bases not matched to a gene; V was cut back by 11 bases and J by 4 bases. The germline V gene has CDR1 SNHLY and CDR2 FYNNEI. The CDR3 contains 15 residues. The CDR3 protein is CASPDDRGPRETQYF. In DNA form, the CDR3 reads TGTGCCTCACCCGATGACAGGGGGCCTCGAGAGACCCAGTACTTC.

The CDR3 DNA reads as TGCGCCAGCAGCCAAGGAGAACTGAACACCGGGGAGCTGTTTTTT. Amino acid sequence: CASSQGELNTGELFF. The J gene is TRBJ2-2, the V gene TRBV4-1; D gene ambiguous. Germline lookup yields CDR1 MGHRA and CDR2 YSYEKL. This CDR3 is built from 15 residues. The V gene lost 1 base and the J gene lost 1 base, with 7 bases spanning the gap.